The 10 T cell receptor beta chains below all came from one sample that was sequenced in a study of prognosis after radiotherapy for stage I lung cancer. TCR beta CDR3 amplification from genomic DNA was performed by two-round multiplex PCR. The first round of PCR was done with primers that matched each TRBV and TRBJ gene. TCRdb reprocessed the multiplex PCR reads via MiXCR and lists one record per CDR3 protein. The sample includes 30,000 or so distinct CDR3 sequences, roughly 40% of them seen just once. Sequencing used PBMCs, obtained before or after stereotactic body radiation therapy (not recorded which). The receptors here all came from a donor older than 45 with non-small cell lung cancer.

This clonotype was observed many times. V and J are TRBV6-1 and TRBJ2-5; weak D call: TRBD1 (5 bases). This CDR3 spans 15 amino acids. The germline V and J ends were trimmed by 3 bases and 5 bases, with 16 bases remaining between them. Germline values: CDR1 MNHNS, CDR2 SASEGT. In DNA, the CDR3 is TGTGCCAGCAGTGATCATTCGACAGCGCAGGAGACCCAGTACTTC. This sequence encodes CASSDHSTAQETQYF.

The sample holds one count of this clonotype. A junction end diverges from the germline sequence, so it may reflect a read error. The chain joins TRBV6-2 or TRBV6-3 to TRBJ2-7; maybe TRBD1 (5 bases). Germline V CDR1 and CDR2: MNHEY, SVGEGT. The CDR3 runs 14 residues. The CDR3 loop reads CASRSWGGNYEQYF. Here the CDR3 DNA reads TGTGCCAGCAGATCCTGGGGCGGCAACTACGAGCAGTACTTT.

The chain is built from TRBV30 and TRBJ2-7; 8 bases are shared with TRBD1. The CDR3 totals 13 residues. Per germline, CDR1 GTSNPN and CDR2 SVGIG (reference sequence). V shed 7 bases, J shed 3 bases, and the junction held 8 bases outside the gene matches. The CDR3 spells CAYTAGGFYEQYF. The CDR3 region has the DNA TGTGCCTACACGGCAGGGGGCTTCTACGAGCAGTACTTC.

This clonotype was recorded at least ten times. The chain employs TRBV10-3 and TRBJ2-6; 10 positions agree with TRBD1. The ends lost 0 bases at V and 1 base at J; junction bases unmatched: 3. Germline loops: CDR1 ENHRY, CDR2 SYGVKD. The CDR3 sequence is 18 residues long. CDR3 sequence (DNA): TGTGCCATCAGTGAGTCCAGGGGACAGGGGTCTGGGGCCAACGTCCTGACTTTC. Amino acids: CAISESRGQGSGANVLTF.

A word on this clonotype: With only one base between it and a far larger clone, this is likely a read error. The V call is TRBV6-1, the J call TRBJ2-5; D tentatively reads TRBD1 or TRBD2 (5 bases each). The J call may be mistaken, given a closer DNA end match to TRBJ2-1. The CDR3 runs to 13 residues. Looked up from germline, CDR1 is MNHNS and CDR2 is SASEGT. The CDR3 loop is CANSEVWGYEQFF. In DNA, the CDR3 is TGTGCCAACAGTGAAGTTTGGGGGTATGAGCAGTTCTTC.

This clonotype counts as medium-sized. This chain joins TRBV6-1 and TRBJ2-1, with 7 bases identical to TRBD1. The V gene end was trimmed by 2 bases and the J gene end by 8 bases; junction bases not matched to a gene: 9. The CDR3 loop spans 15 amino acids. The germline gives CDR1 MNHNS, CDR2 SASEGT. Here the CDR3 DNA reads TGTGCCAGCAGTGAATTCACAGGGGAGAGCGATGAGCAGTTCTTC. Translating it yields CASSEFTGESDEQFF.

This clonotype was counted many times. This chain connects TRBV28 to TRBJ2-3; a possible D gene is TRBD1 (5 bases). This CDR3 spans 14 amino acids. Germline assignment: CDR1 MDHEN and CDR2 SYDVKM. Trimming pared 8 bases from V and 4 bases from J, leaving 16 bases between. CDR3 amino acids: CASSLPQGSDTQYF. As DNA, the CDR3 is TGTGCCAGCTCCCTCCCCCAGGGATCAGATACGCAGTATTTT.

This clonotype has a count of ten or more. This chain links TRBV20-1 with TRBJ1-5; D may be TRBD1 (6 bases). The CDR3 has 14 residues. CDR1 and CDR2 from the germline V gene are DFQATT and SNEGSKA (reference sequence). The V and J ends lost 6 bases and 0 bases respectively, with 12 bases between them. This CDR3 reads CSAPTGTSNQPQHF. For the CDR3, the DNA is TGCAGTGCCCCGACAGGAACTAGCAATCAGCCCCAGCATTTT.

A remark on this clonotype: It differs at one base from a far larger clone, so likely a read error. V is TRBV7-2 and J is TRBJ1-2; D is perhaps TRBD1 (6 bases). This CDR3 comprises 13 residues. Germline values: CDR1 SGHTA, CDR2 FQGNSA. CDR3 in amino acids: CASSSAGVDGCTF. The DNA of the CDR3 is TGTGCCAGCAGCTCAGCAGGGGTAGACGGCTGCACCTTC.

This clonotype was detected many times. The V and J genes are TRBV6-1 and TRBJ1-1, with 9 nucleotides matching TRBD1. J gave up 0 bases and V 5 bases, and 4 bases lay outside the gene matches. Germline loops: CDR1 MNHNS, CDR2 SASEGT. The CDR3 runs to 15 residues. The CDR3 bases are TGTGCCAGCAGTCAACAGGGGGCGATGAACACTGAAGCTTTCTTT. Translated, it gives CASSQQGAMNTEAFF.